A selection of T cell receptor beta chains follows, all from one sample in a study of blood T cells in healthy people across ages. One entry per CDR3 protein results from TCRdb running MiXCR on the 5' RACE reads. In the table there are around 900,000 distinct CDR3 sequences, roughly 26% of which are singletons. Sequencing input: blood. The receptors derive from a woman older than 75 in good health. The CDR3 runs from the conserved cysteine through the conserved F or W. A D gene is named only where the DNA matches it firmly. Clone size is not always given. Where it is, it says once, few, many or a class for expanded clones.

v_gene	j_gene	abundance	d_gene	CDR3nt	CDR3aa
TRBV29-1	TRBJ2-1	once	-	TGCAGCGTTGAAGACCAGGCCAACGGTTTATACAATGAGCAGTTCTTC	CSVEDQANGLYNEQFF
TRBV28	TRBJ1-5	-	-	TGTGCCAGCAGTCGGGTCCAGACAGGTACAGCACGGCCCCAGCATTTT	CASSRVQTGTARPQHF
TRBV7-2	TRBJ2-1	few	TRBD1	TGTGCCAGCAGCGCCAGGACAGGGGTGAATGAGCAGTTCTTC	CASSARTGVNEQFF
TRBV9	TRBJ2-5	many	-	TGTGCCAGCAGCGTAGTGGTGGGGCCTGGGGAGACCCAGTACTTC	CASSVVVGPGETQYF
TRBV29-1	TRBJ1-4	many	-	TGCAGCGTCGGGGTACAGGCTAATGAAAAACTGTTTTTT	CSVGVQANEKLFF
TRBV20-1	TRBJ2-7	few	-	TGCAGTGCTGTACCGGGACACCGCTCCTACGAGCAGTACTTC	CSAVPGHRSYEQYF
TRBV11-2	TRBJ2-1	few	-	TGTGCCAGCAGCCCTAGAGGAACAGGTCTCGTCGCGGGTGTTTCCTACAATGAGCAGTTCTTC	CASSPRGTGLVAGVSYNEQFF
TRBV29-1	TRBJ1-1	few	-	TGCAGCGTGGAGCTACCGCGGGGGAACACTGAAGCTTTCTTT	CSVELPRGNTEAFF
TRBV20-1	TRBJ1-5	-	-	TGCAGTGCTAGAGCGACAGTCGGAAATCAGCCCCAGCATTTT	CSARATVGNQPQHF
TRBV7-2	TRBJ2-3	many	TRBD2	TGTGCCAGCAGCTTAGCAACGCGGGGGAGGAGCACAGATACGCAGTATTTT	CASSLATRGRSTDTQYF
TRBV4-1	TRBJ1-5	few	-	TGCGCCAGCAGCCAAGCCCTCGGGACCGGGCAGCCCCAGCATTTT	CASSQALGTGQPQHF
TRBV6-4	TRBJ2-1	many	-	TGTGCCAGCAGTGACCTTTATGGAAATGAGCAGTTCTTC	CASSDLYGNEQFF
TRBV6-5	TRBJ1-2	few	-	TGTGCCAGCATGGGGGCGTATGGCTACACCTTC	CASMGAYGYTF
TRBV20-1	TRBJ1-1	few	TRBD1	TGCAGTAGGACAGGGGGCCCGTCCACTGAAGCTTTCTTT	CSRTGGPSTEAFF
TRBV19	TRBJ1-1	few	-	TGTGCCAGTAGCATTAGGACCGGCCAAACTCGGGCTTTCTTT	CASSIRTGQTRAFF
TRBV20-1	TRBJ2-7	many	TRBD2	TGCAGTGCTAGGGGTCCCGGGACTAGCGGGGTCTACGAGCAGTACTTC	CSARGPGTSGVYEQYF
TRBV20-1	TRBJ2-7	once	TRBD1	TGCAGTGCTAGGGGCCCCGGGACAGGCAATGAGCAGTACTTC	CSARGPGTGNEQYF
TRBV4-2	TRBJ1-2	-	TRBD1	TGTGCCAACAGCCAAGACGCGGGACAGAGCTATGGCTACACCTTC	CANSQDAGQSYGYTF
TRBV7-9	TRBJ2-1	many	TRBD2	TGTGCCAGCAGCTTAAGCGGGGGGGCTAATAATGAGCAGTTCTTC	CASSLSGGANNEQFF
TRBV4-1	TRBJ2-1	few	-	TGCGCCAGCAGCCAAGGGATCTCCGGGATCCTTTCCTACAATGAGCAGTTCTTC	CASSQGISGILSYNEQFF
TRBV7-9	TRBJ1-4	few	-	TGTGCCAGCACCGAAGGGGTGAGGGCTAATGAAAAACTGTTTTTT	CASTEGVRANEKLFF
TRBV7-9	TRBJ1-1	-	TRBD1	TGTGCCAGCAGCTTACCGGGAACAGGGGGCTACACTGAAGCTTTCTTT	CASSLPGTGGYTEAFF
TRBV7-2	TRBJ2-5	many	-	TGTGCCAGCAGCTACGGACAGCAAGAGACCCAGTACTTC	CASSYGQQETQYF
TRBV27	TRBJ2-2	few	-	TGTGCCAGCAGACTACAGGGTAGCGGGGAGCTGTTTTTT	CASRLQGSGELFF
TRBV28	TRBJ2-7	-	-	TGTGCCAGCATGGGGTTCCCCGCCAACTACGAGCAGTACTTC	CASMGFPANYEQYF
TRBV29-1	TRBJ2-7	few	TRBD1	TGCAGCGTTGAAGGTCCGGGACAGGGCTACGAGCAGTACTTC	CSVEGPGQGYEQYF
TRBV5-5	TRBJ2-3	many	-	TGTGCCAGCAGCAAGACAGGCACAGATACGCAGTATTTT	CASSKTGTDTQYF
TRBV6-2/TRBV6-3	TRBJ2-5	many	TRBD1	TGTGCCAGCAGCAGCCGACAGGGGTACGGAGAGACCCAGTACTTC	CASSSRQGYGETQYF
TRBV6-5	TRBJ2-1	many	-	TGTGCCAGCAGTTATCGCGGTCTACCGACTCACAATGAGCAGTTCTTC	CASSYRGLPTHNEQFF
TRBV12-3/TRBV12-4	TRBJ2-1	many	TRBD2	TGTGCCAGCAGCTACTTATTCGGGCTAGCGGGGGTATATGAGCAGTTCTTC	CASSYLFGLAGVYEQFF
TRBV28	TRBJ1-2	-	-	TGTGCCAGCAGTTTATTACAGGGTCGGGGCTACACCTTC	CASSLLQGRGYTF
TRBV7-9	TRBJ2-1	many	TRBD2	TGTGCCAGCAGCCGTCCCCCGGGGGGTCACTACAATGAGCAGTTCTTC	CASSRPPGGHYNEQFF
TRBV6-2/TRBV6-3	TRBJ1-1	-	-	TGTGCCAGCGGGGACGGAAACACTGAAGCTTTCTTT	CASGDGNTEAFF
TRBV25-1	TRBJ2-1	-	-	TGTGCCAGCAGTTCCCTAGCGTACTACAATGAGCAGTTCTTC	CASSSLAYYNEQFF
TRBV7-9	TRBJ2-1	many	-	TGTGCCAGCAGCTTAGGACAGGTTAATGAGCAGTTCTTC	CASSLGQVNEQFF
TRBV9	TRBJ2-2	-	TRBD2	TGTGCCAGCCGTAGCGGGGGCCACACCGGGGAGCTGTTTTTT	CASRSGGHTGELFF
TRBV20-1	TRBJ2-3	many	TRBD2	TGCAGTGCCCGACCCGGGGAGGGGCGAACAGATACGCAGTATTTT	CSARPGEGRTDTQYF
TRBV24-1	TRBJ1-1	many	-	TGTGCCACCGGGCGGTCTGAAGCTTTCTTT	CATGRSEAFF
TRBV7-2	TRBJ2-5	-	TRBD2	TGTGCCAGCAGCTTATCGCGGGGGTGGAAAGAGACCCAGTACTTC	CASSLSRGWKETQYF
TRBV6-6	TRBJ1-5	many	-	TGTGCCAGCAGTTTGGGCCGGGGGGCCCAGCATTTT	CASSLGRGAQHF
TRBV5-1	TRBJ2-3	-	-	TGCGCCAGCAGCTCCGGGACCCAGCTTTCGGGGCAGTATTTT	CASSSGTQLSGQYF
TRBV24-1	TRBJ2-3	many	-	TGTGCCACCAGTGATGGGTCCTCAGATACGCAGTATTTT	CATSDGSSDTQYF
TRBV5-1	TRBJ2-7	-	TRBD1	TGCGCCAGCAGCTTGGTCGTCCCAGGGGGCCACTACGAGCAGTACTTC	CASSLVVPGGHYEQYF